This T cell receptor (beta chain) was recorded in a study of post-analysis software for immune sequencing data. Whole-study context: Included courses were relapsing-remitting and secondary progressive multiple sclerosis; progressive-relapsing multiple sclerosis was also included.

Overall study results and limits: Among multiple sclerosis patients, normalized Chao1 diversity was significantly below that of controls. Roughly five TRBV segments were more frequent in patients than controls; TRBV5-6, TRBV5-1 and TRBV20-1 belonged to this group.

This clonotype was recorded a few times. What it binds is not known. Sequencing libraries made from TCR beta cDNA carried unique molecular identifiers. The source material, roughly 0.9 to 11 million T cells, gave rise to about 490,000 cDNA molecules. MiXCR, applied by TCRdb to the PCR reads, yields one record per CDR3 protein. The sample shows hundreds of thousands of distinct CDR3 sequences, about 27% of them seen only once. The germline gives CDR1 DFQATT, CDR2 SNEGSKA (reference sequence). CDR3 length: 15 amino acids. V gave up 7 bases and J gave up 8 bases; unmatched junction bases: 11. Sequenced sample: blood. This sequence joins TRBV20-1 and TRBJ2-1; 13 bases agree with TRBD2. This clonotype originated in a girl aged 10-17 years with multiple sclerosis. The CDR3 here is CSVPRTSGRWDEQFF. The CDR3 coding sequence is TGCAGTGTTCCCCGGACTAGCGGGAGATGGGATGAGCAGTTCTTC.